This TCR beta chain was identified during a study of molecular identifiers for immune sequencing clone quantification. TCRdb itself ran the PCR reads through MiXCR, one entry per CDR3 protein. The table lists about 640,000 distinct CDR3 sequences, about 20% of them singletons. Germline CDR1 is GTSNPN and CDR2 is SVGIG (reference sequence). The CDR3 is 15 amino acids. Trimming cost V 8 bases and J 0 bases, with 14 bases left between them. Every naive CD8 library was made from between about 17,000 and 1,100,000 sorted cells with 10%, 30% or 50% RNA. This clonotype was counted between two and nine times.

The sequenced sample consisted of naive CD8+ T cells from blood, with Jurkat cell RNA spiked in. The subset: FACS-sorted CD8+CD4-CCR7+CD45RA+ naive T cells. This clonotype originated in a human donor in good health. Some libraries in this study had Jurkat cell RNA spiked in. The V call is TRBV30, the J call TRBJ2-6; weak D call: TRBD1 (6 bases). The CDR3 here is CARNLQGSGANVLTF. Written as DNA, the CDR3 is TGTGCCCGGAACCTACAGGGCTCTGGGGCCAACGTCCTGACTTTC. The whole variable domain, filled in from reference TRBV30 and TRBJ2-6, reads SQTIHQWPATLVQPVGSPLSLECTVEGTSNPNLYWYRQAAGRGLQLLFYSVGIGQISSEVPQNLSASRPQDRQFILSSKKLLLSDSGFYLCARNLQGSGANVLTFGAGSRLTVL.